This T cell receptor (beta chain) was sequenced for a study of shared clonotypes between healthy human individuals. From germline, CDR1 is MNHEY and CDR2 SVGAGI. The CDR3 has 13 amino acids. Trimming shortened V by 2 bases and J by 9 bases, and 13 bases separated the two germline ends. Original methodology: Junction-only sequences without quality scores were provided by ImmunoSEQ, so filtering was different. The protocol was immunoSEQ multiplex PCR, while the TCRdb copy is restricted to in-frame clones and leaves out a portion. V and J calls plus clone size are reproduced from that table; the DNA served to infer D and trimming. The profile shows over a million clones, approximately 80% of them singletons. In its sample, this clone was seen a few times.

This chain links TRBV6-5 with TRBJ1-1, with D possibly matching TRBD1 (6 bases). The sequence derives from a man between 18 and 35 years old in good health. Some clones in this sample may be carry-over from other donors' samples. The sequenced material came from memory CD4+ T cells from PBMCs. The sample's subset: CD45RA-negative fraction. DNA of the CDR3: TGTGCCAGCAGTTACCCAGGACAGCCTAAAGCTTTCTTT. Its protein product is CASSYPGQPKAFF.